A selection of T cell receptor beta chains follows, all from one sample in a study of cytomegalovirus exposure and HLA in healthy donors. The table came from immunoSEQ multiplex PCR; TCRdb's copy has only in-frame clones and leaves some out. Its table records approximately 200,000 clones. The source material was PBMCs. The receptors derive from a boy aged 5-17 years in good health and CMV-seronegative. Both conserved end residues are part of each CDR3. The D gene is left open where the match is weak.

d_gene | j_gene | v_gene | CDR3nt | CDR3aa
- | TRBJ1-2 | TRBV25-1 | TGTGCCAGCAATACAGGCTCCGCTGGCTACACCTTC | CASNTGSAGYTF
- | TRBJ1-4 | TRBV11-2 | TGTGCCAGCAGCCCAGATTGGAGGGGCCTAGAAAAACTGTTTTTT | CASSPDWRGLEKLFF
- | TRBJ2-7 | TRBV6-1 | TGTGCCAGCACCGGGAGCTCCTACGAGCAGTACTTC | CASTGSSYEQYF
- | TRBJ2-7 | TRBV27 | TGTGCCAGCAGTTTAAGGACAGAAAACTCCTACGAGCAGTACTTC | CASSLRTENSYEQYF
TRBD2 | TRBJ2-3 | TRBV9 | TGTGCCAGCAGCGTAGGGACTAGCGGACGCACAGATACGCAGTATTTT | CASSVGTSGRTDTQYF
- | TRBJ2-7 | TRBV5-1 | TGCGCCAGCAGGGACTCCTACGAGCAGTACTTC | CASRDSYEQYF
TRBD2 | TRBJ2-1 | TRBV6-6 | TGTGCCAGCAGTTACGACGGGACTAGCGGGGGCAATGAGCAGTTCTTC | CASSYDGTSGGNEQFF
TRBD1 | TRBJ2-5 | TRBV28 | TGTGCCCGCAGGGGGCTAAGGGAGACCCAGTACTTC | CARRGLRETQYF
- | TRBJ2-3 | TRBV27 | TGTGCCAGCTCGGGGGACGATACGCAGTATTTT | CASSGDDTQYF
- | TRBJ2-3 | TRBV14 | TGTGCCAGCAGCCACCGTCGGACAGAATTTACAGATACGCAGTATTTT | CASSHRRTEFTDTQYF
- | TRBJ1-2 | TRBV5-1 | TGCGCCAGCAGTCTGGCGGGAGTGGAGGGCTACACCTTC | CASSLAGVEGYTF
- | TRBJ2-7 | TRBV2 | TGTGCCAGCAGTGAAGATTTAGACGAGCAGTACTTC | CASSEDLDEQYF
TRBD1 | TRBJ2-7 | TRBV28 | TGTGCCAGCATATTGGCGATCCCGGGACAGGGGTCTCCCTCCTACGAGCAGTACTTC | CASILAIPGQGSPSYEQYF
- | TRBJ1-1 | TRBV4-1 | TGCGCCAGCAGCCCCCAGAATCCCCTGGGGCGGGAGAACACTGAAGCTTTCTTT | CASSPQNPLGRENTEAFF
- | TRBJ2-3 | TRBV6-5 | TGTGCCAGCAGTTCCCCGACTAGCACAGATACGCAGTATTTT | CASSSPTSTDTQYF
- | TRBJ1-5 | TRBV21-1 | TGTGCCAGCAGCAAAGTATCTGGCAGGGGGTCCTATCAGCCCCAGCATTTT | CASSKVSGRGSYQPQHF
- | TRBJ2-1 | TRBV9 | TGTGCCAGCAGCCCAAGGTCAGGTAATTACAATGAGCAGTTCTTC | CASSPRSGNYNEQFF
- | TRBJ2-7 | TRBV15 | TGTGCCACCAGCAGAGAGTACTACGAGCAGTACTTC | CATSREYYEQYF
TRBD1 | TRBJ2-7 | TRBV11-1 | TGTGCCAGCAGCATAGCTCGACAGGGAAGTTCCTACGAGCAGTACTTC | CASSIARQGSSYEQYF
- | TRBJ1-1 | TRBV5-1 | TGCGCCAGCAGCTTGGGCGAGAACACTGAAGCTTTCTTT | CASSLGENTEAFF
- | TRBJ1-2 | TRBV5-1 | TGCGCCAGCAGCTTGGCGGGCGTGAGGGAGTCGAGTTATGGCTACACCTTC | CASSLAGVRESSYGYTF
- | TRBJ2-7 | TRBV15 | TGTGCCACCAGCAGAGAATTGAGGAGTGCCTACGAGCAGTACTTC | CATSRELRSAYEQYF